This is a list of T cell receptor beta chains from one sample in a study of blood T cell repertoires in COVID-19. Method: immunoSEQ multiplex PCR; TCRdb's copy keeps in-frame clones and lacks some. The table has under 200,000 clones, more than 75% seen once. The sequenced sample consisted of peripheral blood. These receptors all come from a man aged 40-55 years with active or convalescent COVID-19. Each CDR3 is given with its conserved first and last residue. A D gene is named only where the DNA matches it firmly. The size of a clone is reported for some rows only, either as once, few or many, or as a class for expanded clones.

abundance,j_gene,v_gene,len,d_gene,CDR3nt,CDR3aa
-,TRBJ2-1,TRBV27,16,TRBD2,TGTGCCAGCAGTCTCTACCGGACTAGCGGGAGTAATGAGCAGTTCTTC,CASSLYRTSGSNEQFF
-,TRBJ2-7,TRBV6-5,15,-,TGTGCCAGCAGTTACTCGTCCCCTCTCTCCTACGAGCAGTACTTC,CASSYSSPLSYEQYF
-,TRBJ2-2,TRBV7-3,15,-,TGTGCCAGCAGCTTTGGGAGGGGGGAGACCGGGGAGCTGTTTTTT,CASSFGRGETGELFF
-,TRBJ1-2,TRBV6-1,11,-,TGTGCCAGCAGTGACCTATTGTACTACACCTTC,CASSDLLYYTF
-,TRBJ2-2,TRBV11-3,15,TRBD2,TGTGCCAGCAGGGGGGCTAGCGGGATTACCGGGGAGCTGTTTTTT,CASRGASGITGELFF
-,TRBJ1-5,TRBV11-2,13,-,TGTGCCAGCAGCTTATGGGGGGATCAGCCCCAGCATTTT,CASSLWGDQPQHF
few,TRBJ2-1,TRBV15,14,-,TGTGCCACCAGCAAAGCGGGCTCCTACAATGAGCAGTTCTTC,CATSKAGSYNEQFF
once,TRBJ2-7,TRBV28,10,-,TGTGCCAGCTTAGTCCTTGAGCAGTACTTC,CASLVLEQYF
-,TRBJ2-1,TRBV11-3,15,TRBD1,TGTGCCAGCAGCGCCCGGGACAGGGCTCTGGATGAGCAGTTCTTC,CASSARDRALDEQFF
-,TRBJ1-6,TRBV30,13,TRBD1,TGTGCCTGGCGGACAGGGGGAAATTCACCCCTCCACTTT,CAWRTGGNSPLHF